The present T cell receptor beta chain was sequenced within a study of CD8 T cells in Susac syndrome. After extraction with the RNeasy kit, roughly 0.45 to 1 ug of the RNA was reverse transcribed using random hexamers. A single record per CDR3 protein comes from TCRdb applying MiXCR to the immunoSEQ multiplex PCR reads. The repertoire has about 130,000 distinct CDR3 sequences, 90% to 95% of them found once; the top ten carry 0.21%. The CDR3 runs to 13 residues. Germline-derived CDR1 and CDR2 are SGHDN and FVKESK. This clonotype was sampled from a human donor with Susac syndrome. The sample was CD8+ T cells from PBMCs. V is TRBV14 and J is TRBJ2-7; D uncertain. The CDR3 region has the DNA TGTGCTTCCAGGCGGTACATCTCCTACGAGCAGTACTTC. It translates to CASRRYISYEQYF.